This entry describes one TCR beta chain. This entry belongs to a study of cytomegalovirus exposure and HLA in healthy donors. The PCR made use of 60 Vbeta and 13 Jbeta primers. Assay used: immunoSEQ multiplex PCR; TCRdb lists only in-frame clones, some missing. Of fewer than 200,000 clones in the sample, 80% to 90% were seen once. The sample comprised PBMCs. The source is a girl aged 2 to 10 in good health and CMV-seropositive.

CDR3 in amino acids: CASSWTTGGNQPQHF. The CDR3 DNA reads TGCGCCAGCAGCTGGACGACAGGAGGCAATCAGCCCCAGCATTTT. The genes are TRBV5-1 and TRBJ1-5, with D perhaps matching TRBD1 (6 bases). Germline assignment: CDR1 SGHRS and CDR2 YFSETQ. This CDR3 is 15 amino acids long. The germline V and J ends were trimmed by 3 bases and 2 bases, with 12 bases remaining between them.